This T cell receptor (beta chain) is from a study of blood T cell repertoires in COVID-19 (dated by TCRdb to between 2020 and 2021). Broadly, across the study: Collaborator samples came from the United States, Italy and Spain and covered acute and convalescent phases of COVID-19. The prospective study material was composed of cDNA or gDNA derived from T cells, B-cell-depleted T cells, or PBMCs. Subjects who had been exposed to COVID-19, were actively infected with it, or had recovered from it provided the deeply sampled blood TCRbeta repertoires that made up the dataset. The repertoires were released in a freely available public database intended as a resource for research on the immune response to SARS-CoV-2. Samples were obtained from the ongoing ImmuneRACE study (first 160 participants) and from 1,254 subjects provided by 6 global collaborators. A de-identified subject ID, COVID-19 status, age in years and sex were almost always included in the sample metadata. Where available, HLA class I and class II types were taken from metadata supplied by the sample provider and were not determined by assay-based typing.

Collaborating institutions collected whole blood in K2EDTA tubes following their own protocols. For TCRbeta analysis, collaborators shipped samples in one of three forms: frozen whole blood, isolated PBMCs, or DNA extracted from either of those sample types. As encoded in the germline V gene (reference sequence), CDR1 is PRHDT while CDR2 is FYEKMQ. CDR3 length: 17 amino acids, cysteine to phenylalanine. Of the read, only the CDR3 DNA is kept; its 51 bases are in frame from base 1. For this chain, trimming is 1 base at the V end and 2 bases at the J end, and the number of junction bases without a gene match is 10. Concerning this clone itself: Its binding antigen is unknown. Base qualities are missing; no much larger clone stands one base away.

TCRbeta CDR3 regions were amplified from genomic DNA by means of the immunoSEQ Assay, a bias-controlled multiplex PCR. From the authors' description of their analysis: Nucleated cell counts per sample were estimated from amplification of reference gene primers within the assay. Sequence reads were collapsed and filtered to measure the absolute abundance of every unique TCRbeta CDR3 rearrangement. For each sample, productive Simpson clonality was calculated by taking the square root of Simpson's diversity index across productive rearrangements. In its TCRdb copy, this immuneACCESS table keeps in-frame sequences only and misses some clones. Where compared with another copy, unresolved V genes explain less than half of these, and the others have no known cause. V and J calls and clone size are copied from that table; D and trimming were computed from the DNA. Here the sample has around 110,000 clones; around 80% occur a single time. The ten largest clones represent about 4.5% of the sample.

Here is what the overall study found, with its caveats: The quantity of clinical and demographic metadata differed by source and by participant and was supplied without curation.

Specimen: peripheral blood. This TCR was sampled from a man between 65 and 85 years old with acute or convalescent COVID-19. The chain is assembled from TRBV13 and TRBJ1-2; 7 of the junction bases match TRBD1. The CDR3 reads CASSLVGRGSGNYGYTF. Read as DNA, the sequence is TGTGCCAGCAGCTTAGTGGGCAGGGGGTCGGGAAACTATGGCTACACCTTC. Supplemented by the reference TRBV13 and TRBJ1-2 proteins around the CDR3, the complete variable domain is AAGVIQSPRHLIKEKRETATLKCYPIPRHDTVYWYQQGPGQDPQFLISFYEKMQSDKGSIPDRFSAQQFSDYHSELNMSSLELGDSALYFCASSLVGRGSGNYGYTFGSGTRLTVV.